Following are 12 T cell receptor beta chains from one sample sequenced in a study of T cell repertoires in cytomegalovirus infection. TCRdb processed the reads anew with MiXCR; each CDR3 protein has one entry. The table has around 530,000 distinct CDR3 sequences, more than 25% seen once. Sequenced sample: PBMCs. The receptors were sampled from a human donor in good health (CMV status not recorded). Some clones in this sample may be carry-over from other donors' samples.

The chain carries TRBV7-6 and TRBJ2-7; TRBD2 is a possible D gene (6 bases). This CDR3 is built from 18 residues. The germline gives CDR1 SGHVS, CDR2 FNYEAQ. Trimming removed 5 bases from V and 1 base from J, with 24 bases in between. The CDR3 DNA follows: TGTGCCAGCAGCAACAGCCTCACTGGGGGACTGTCTTCCTACGAGCAGTACTTC. Amino acids: CASSNSLTGGLSSYEQYF.

CDR3 amino acids: CAISDLQGQRETQYF. DNA of the CDR3: TGTGCCATCAGTGACTTACAGGGTCAGAGGGAGACCCAGTACTTC. The rearrangement links TRBV10-3 to TRBJ2-5, with D tentatively TRBD1 (6 bases). The CDR3 runs 15 residues. V lost 3 bases and J 5 bases, leaving 16 bases between the germline ends. Germline loops: CDR1 ENHRY, CDR2 SYGVKD.

The count of this clonotype is one. The V call is TRBV2, the J call TRBJ2-7; D is possibly TRBD1 (5 bases). CDR3 size: 13 residues. Trimming pared 6 bases from V and 13 bases from J, leaving 22 bases between. CDR1 and CDR2 from the germline V gene are SNHLY and FYNNEI. In nucleotides, the CDR3 is TGTGCCAGCAGCGACGTCACACAGGACGGCCGCTACTTC. Translated, it gives CASSDVTQDGRYF.

With respect to this clonotype: Given a much more abundant clone one base away, this may be a read error. The chain combines TRBV19 with TRBJ1-2, with D perhaps matching TRBD1 (5 bases). V gave up 9 bases and J gave up 3 bases, with 8 bases separating them. The CDR3 consists of 11 residues. Germline-derived CDR1 and CDR2 are LNHDA and SQIVND (reference sequence). The CDR3 DNA is TGTGCCAGCAGGGAATACTATGGCTACACCTTC. Amino acid sequence: CASREYYGYTF.

This clonotype appeared a few times. The rearrangement links TRBV7-9 to TRBJ2-3; 7 bases are a match to TRBD2. Germline assignment: CDR1 SEHNR and CDR2 FQNEAQ (reference sequence). V lost 1 base, J lost 2 bases, and 6 bases stayed unmatched. CDR3 size: 16 residues. Here the CDR3 DNA reads TGTGCCAGCAGCTTAGGATCTAGCGGACCCACAGATACGCAGTATTTT. Translated, it gives CASSLGSSGPTDTQYF.

This clonotype has at least ten counts. The J gene is TRBJ1-1, the V gene TRBV7-9; D call uncertain. This CDR3 has 14 amino acids. Between the trimmed V and J ends, which lost 2 bases and 1 base, there was a span of 8 bases. The germline CDR1 and CDR2 sequences are SEHNR and FQNEAQ (reference sequence). CDR3 residues: CASSLMDQNTEAFF. The CDR3 DNA is TGTGCCAGCAGCTTAATGGACCAGAACACTGAAGCTTTCTTT.

This clonotype was detected only a few times. The rearrangement joins TRBV13 to TRBJ1-1; 7 nucleotides match TRBD1. J lost 9 bases, V lost 0 bases, and 4 bases had no gene match. The CDR3 runs 13 residues. The germline V gene has CDR1 PRHDT and CDR2 FYEKMQ (reference sequence). CDR3 loop: CASSLGKGAQAFF. CDR3 in DNA: TGTGCCAGCAGCTTAGGGAAGGGGGCGCAAGCTTTCTTT.

This clonotype showed up many times. The rearrangement joins TRBV7-9 to TRBJ1-6, with 11 positions matching TRBD1. The length of the CDR3 is 19 residues. Germline CDR1 is SEHNR and CDR2 is FQNEAQ (reference sequence). Trimming at V came to 5 bases and at J to 10 bases, leaving 19 bases not matched to a gene. CDR3: CASSTSDRGLIIARSPLHF. As DNA, the CDR3 is TGTGCCAGCAGCACCTCGGACAGGGGGCTTATCATTGCTCGATCACCCCTCCACTTT.

This rearrangement joins TRBV7-9 to TRBJ1-2; perhaps TRBD1 as D (5 bases). CDR3 length: 15 amino acids. Germline V CDR1 and CDR2: SEHNR, FQNEAQ (reference sequence). V was trimmed by 4 bases and J by 3 bases, leaving 15 bases between them. Here the CDR3 DNA reads TGTGCCAGCAGCTACCTCGGGGCAGGATACTATGGCTACACCTTC. The encoded protein is CASSYLGAGYYGYTF.

This chain connects TRBV7-2 to TRBJ1-5, with 11 bases fitting TRBD1. J lost 6 bases, V lost 4 bases, and 5 bases had no gene match. Germline CDR1 and CDR2: SGHTA and FQGNSA. The CDR3 covers 15 residues. The CDR3 loop reads CASSSDRGLGQPQHF. The CDR3 DNA reads TGTGCCAGCAGCTCGGACAGGGGGCTAGGTCAGCCCCAGCATTTT.

This clonotype was counted a single time. The CDR3 bases are TGTGCCAGCAGCCAAGAAACAGGCAACAATGAGCAGTTCTTC. It specifies CASSQETGNNEQFF. The chain uses TRBV3-1 and TRBJ2-1; D might be TRBD1 (5 bases). Trimming took 0 bases from V and 5 from J, leaving 8 bases between them. CDR3 size: 14 residues. In germline, CDR1 is LGHDT, CDR2 YNNKEL (reference sequence).

This chain connects TRBV6-2 or TRBV6-3 to TRBJ2-3; 10 bases fit TRBD1. Germline V gene data show CDR1 as MNHEY and CDR2 as SVGEGT. The length of the CDR3 is 16 residues. After removal of 4 bases from V and 0 bases from J, the junction contained 4 bases not matched to a gene. The DNA for the CDR3 is TGTGCCAGCAGTTCCGGACAGGGGGTTAGCACAGATACGCAGTATTTT. The encoded protein is CASSSGQGVSTDTQYF.